A single sample gave rise to the 18 T cell receptor beta chains below, sequenced in a study of CD8 T cells in Susac syndrome. The authors reverse transcribed roughly 0.5 to 1 ug RNA with random hexamers. One entry per CDR3 protein results from TCRdb running MiXCR on the immunoSEQ multiplex PCR reads. The repertoire has around 200,000 distinct CDR3 sequences, approximately 96% of them found once; the top ten carry around 0.09%. Sequencing used CD4+ T cells from PBMCs. Receptor source: a human donor with multiple sclerosis.

The genes are TRBV20-1 and TRBJ2-7; 7 nucleotides match TRBD1. J gave up 6 bases and V 3 bases, and 2 bases lay outside the gene matches. CDR3 size: 11 residues. The germline CDR1 and CDR2 sequences are DFQATT and SNEGSKA (reference sequence). The CDR3 coding sequence is TGCAGTGCTAGGACAGGGCCCGAGCAGTACTTC. It codes for CSARTGPEQYF.

The chain uses TRBV4-3 and TRBJ2-3; D perhaps matches TRBD1 (5 bases). The CDR3 spans 17 residues. V lost 0 bases and J lost 3, with 16 bases in between. Germline V gene lookup returns CDR1 LGHNA and CDR2 YSLEER. CDR3 sequence: CASSQEAVPGSTDTQYF. The DNA of the CDR3 is TGCGCCAGCAGCCAAGAGGCCGTCCCAGGGTCGACAGATACGCAGTATTTT.

The chain is built from TRBV6-2 or TRBV6-3 and TRBJ2-7, with 11 bases identical to TRBD2. Germline V gives CDR1 MNHEY, CDR2 SVGEGT. The V segment lost 5 bases and the J segment 1 base; nucleotides outside the gene matches: 4. This CDR3 region has 15 residues. The CDR3 DNA is TGTGCCAGCAGTACCGGGACTAGCGGTTCCTACGAGCAGTACTTC. It yields the protein CASSTGTSGSYEQYF.

This rearrangement joins TRBV10-3 to TRBJ2-2; no reliable D call. Trimming stripped 6 bases from V and 3 bases from J, with 8 bases between. Germline V gene sequence: CDR1 ENHRY, CDR2 SYGVKD. This CDR3 spans 13 amino acids. The DNA for the CDR3 is TGTGCCATCAGAGGAGCAGACACCGGGGAGCTGTTTTTT. This sequence encodes CAIRGADTGELFF.

The chain joins TRBV29-1 to TRBJ2-7; 8 bases are a match to TRBD1. J lost 4 bases, V lost 4 bases, and 6 bases had no gene match. This CDR3 has 13 amino acids. CDR1 is SQVTM and CDR2 is ANQGSEA in the germline V gene. The CDR3 loop is CSVGNDRGYEQYF. The CDR3 DNA follows: TGCAGCGTTGGGAACGACAGGGGTTACGAGCAGTACTTC.

The V gene is TRBV20-1, the J gene TRBJ1-2; 10 bases line up with TRBD1. CDR1 is DFQATT, CDR2 SNEGSKA, per germline (reference sequence). There are 16 residues in the CDR3. V lost 5 bases and J lost 0; bases outside the gene matches: 9. CDR3 nucleotides: TGCAGTGCTCCCGGGACAGGGGAGGTAGCTAACTATGGCTACACCTTC. Translation gives CSAPGTGEVANYGYTF.

J is TRBJ2-7 and V is TRBV29-1; TRBD1 aligns across 10 bases. The CDR3 runs 14 residues. The germline gives CDR1 SQVTM, CDR2 ANQGSEA. V shed 6 bases and J 4 bases; nucleotides not matched to a gene: 9. CDR3 in amino acids: CSVKGRDRGYEQYF. The CDR3, as DNA: TGCAGCGTCAAAGGAAGGGACAGGGGATACGAGCAGTACTTC.

V and J are TRBV18 and TRBJ2-1, with 11 bases aligning to TRBD2. Germline CDR1 is KGHSH and CDR2 is LQKENI. The CDR3 runs 17 residues. V shed 4 bases, J shed 6 bases, and the junction held 11 bases outside the gene matches. This CDR3 is CASSLGRTGTSGNEQFF. CDR3 bases: TGTGCCAGCTCACTCGGTCGAACCGGGACTAGCGGCAATGAGCAGTTCTTC.

V usage is TRBV20-1 and J usage is TRBJ1-4, with D hard to call. V was pared by 6 bases and J by 6 bases, with 17 bases between. This CDR3 region has 14 residues. CDR1 and CDR2 (germline): DFQATT, SNEGSKA (reference sequence). The CDR3 region is CSATDPSMDEKLFF. Here the CDR3 DNA reads TGCAGTGCCACGGACCCTTCTATGGATGAAAAACTGTTTTTT.

The chain is built from TRBV6-2 or TRBV6-3 and TRBJ1-1, with 8 bases that match TRBD1. Losses at the gene ends were 5 bases for V and 6 bases for J; bases not matched to a gene: 8. CDR3 length: 14 residues. CDR1 and CDR2 from the germline V gene are MNHEY and SVGEGT. The CDR3 DNA is TGTGCCAGCAGTACACGGACAGGGTACGCTGAAGCTTTCTTT. Its translation is CASSTRTGYAEAFF.

This clonotype was seen a single time. The chain combines TRBV4-3 with TRBJ1-6; D gene ambiguous. Germline loops: CDR1 LGHNA, CDR2 YSLEER. V was cut by 4 bases and J by 8 bases, with 12 bases left in between. The CDR3 is made up of 14 amino acids. CDR3 DNA: TGCGCCAGCAGCCTCTCATCTGGAGATTCACCCCTCCACTTT. This sequence encodes CASSLSSGDSPLHF.

The chain links TRBV12-5 to TRBJ1-4, with TRBD1 matching 7 bases. This CDR3 comprises 15 residues. In germline, CDR1 is LGHNT, CDR2 FRNRAP. V shed 5 bases and J 5 bases; nucleotides not matched to a gene: 8. In DNA form, the CDR3 reads TGTGCTAGTGGTCCGGGGCAGGGGGAAAATGAAAAACTGTTTTTT. Amino acids: CASGPGQGENEKLFF.

The chain has TRBV9 and TRBJ2-3, with TRBD2 matching over 10 bases. V lost 0 bases and J lost 7; bases outside the gene matches: 11. Germline V gene lookup returns CDR1 SGDLS and CDR2 YYNGEE. This CDR3 comprises 17 residues. This CDR3 reads CASSVGRSSGGLNTQYF. In nucleotides, the CDR3 is TGTGCCAGCAGCGTAGGGCGTTCTAGCGGGGGATTGAATACGCAGTATTTT.

V is TRBV25-1 and J is TRBJ1-2, with 7 bases identical to TRBD1. Germline values: CDR1 MGHDK, CDR2 SYGVNS. This CDR3 contains 15 residues. Losses at the gene ends were 4 bases for V and 3 bases for J; bases not matched to a gene: 8. In DNA form, the CDR3 reads TGTGCCAGCAGTGGGCACGTAGGGACAGACTATGGCTACACCTTC. Its protein is CASSGHVGTDYGYTF.

This chain uses TRBV6-5 with TRBJ1-6; 9 positions match TRBD1. V lost 8 bases and J lost 10; bases outside the gene matches: 12. The germline gives CDR1 MNHEY, CDR2 SVGAGI. CDR3 length equals 15 residues. The CDR3 region has the DNA TGTGCCAGCCGAAAGGGGGACAGGGTAGACTCACCCCTCCACTTT. It translates to CASRKGDRVDSPLHF.

This clonotype has just one count. This chain uses TRBV28 with TRBJ1-5; 7 nucleotides align to TRBD1. V dropped 5 bases and J dropped 5; count of bases not matched to a gene: 21. From germline, CDR1 is MDHEN and CDR2 SYDVKM. This CDR3 has 19 residues. In DNA form, the CDR3 reads TGTGCCAGCAGTCTCCCGACAGGGTCGGGGCGTTCCCCCTATCAGCCCCAGCATTTT. Its protein product is CASSLPTGSGRSPYQPQHF.

This rearrangement joins TRBV5-1 to TRBJ1-1, with 7 bases fitting TRBD1. This CDR3 contains 14 residues. Germline V gene data show CDR1 as SGHRS and CDR2 as YFSETQ. V shed 1 base, J shed 5 bases, and the junction held 5 bases outside the gene matches. CDR3 nucleotide sequence: TGCGCCAGCAGCTTGACAGGGGCTGGGACTGAAGCTTTCTTT. Protein sequence: CASSLTGAGTEAFF.

V usage is TRBV20-1 and J usage is TRBJ1-2, with TRBD1 matching over 8 bases. The CDR3 covers 13 residues. The trim removed 6 bases at V and 4 bases at J, leaving 7 bases unmatched. Per germline, CDR1 DFQATT and CDR2 SNEGSKA (reference sequence). CDR3 in DNA: TGCAGTGCCAAGACAGGGGAAGGCTATGGCTACACCTTC. Translated, it gives CSAKTGEGYGYTF.